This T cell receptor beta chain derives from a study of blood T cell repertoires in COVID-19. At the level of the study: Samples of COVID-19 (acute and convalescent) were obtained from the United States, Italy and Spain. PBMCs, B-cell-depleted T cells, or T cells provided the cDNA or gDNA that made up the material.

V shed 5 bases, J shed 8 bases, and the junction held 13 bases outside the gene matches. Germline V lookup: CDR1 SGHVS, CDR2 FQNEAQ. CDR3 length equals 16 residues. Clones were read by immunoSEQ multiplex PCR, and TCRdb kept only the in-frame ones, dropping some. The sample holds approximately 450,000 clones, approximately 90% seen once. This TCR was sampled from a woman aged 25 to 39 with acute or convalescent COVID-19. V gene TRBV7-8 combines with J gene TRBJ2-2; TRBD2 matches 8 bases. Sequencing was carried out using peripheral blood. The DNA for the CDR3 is TGTGCCAGCAGCCCAAAAATCGGGGGGGCCTCAGGGGAGCTGTTTTTT. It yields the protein CASSPKIGGASGELFF.